A single sample gave rise to the 20 T cell receptor beta chains below, sequenced in a study of blood T cell repertoires in COVID-19. Clones were read by immunoSEQ multiplex PCR, and TCRdb kept only the in-frame ones, dropping some. The sample records approximately 300,000 clones, approximately 81% being singletons. The sequenced sample was PBMCs or T cells enriched from blood (not recorded which). Source of these receptors: a woman in her twenties or thirties who had been exposed to COVID-19.

A single count supports this clone. The rearrangement links TRBV28 to TRBJ1-2; D is ambiguous. CDR1 and CDR2 (germline): MDHEN, SYDVKM. The CDR3 runs to 12 residues. The ends were cut back, 4 bases at V and 8 bases at J, with 11 bases in the middle. The CDR3 DNA sequence: TGTGCCAGCAGTTCGAGGGTGCGGGGCTACACCTTC. It yields the protein CASSSRVRGYTF.

The rearrangement joins TRBV3-1 (or the pseudogene TRBV3-2) to TRBJ1-3; D ambiguous. The CDR3 spans 19 residues. Germline assignment: CDR1 LGHDT and CDR2 YNNKEL (reference sequence). The V and J ends lost 0 bases and 0 bases respectively, with 18 bases between them. The CDR3 loop reads CASSQDSHEKPYSGNTIYF. Written as DNA, the CDR3 is TGTGCCAGCAGCCAAGATTCCCATGAGAAACCATACTCTGGAAACACCATATATTTT.

There are a few counts of this clone. V and J are TRBV19 and TRBJ2-6; 7 positions match TRBD1. The ends lost 2 bases at V and 3 bases at J; junction bases unmatched: 7. CDR1 and CDR2 (germline): LNHDA, SQIVND (reference sequence). The CDR3 length is 17 residues. The CDR3, as DNA: TGTGCCAGTAGTATAAGGGGGCGAACTGGTGGGGCCAACGTCCTGACTTTC. Translation: CASSIRGRTGGANVLTF.

The rearrangement links TRBV10-1 to TRBJ1-1; a possible D gene is TRBD1 (6 bases). CDR3 size: 14 residues. Trimming cost V 9 bases and J 0 bases, with 14 bases left between them. The germline CDR1 and CDR2 sequences are WNHNN and SYGVQD (reference sequence). CDR3 bases: TGCGCCAGTAGGCAAGACAGGATGAACACTGAAGCTTTCTTT. Translated: CASRQDRMNTEAFF.

The gene calls are TRBV7-9 and TRBJ2-1; tentative D call: TRBD1 (5 bases). This CDR3 has 14 amino acids. Germline V gene sequence: CDR1 SEHNR, CDR2 FQNEAQ (reference sequence). Trimming cost V 7 bases and J 8 bases, with 18 bases left between them. This CDR3 reads CASTRNAGQDEQFF. The CDR3 nucleotides are TGTGCCAGCACCCGTAATGCAGGGCAGGATGAGCAGTTCTTC.

The chain couples TRBV9 to TRBJ1-5, with D possibly being TRBD1 (5 bases). Germline V gene data show CDR1 as SGDLS and CDR2 as YYNGEE. Trimming stripped 4 bases from V and 6 bases from J, with 14 bases between. The CDR3 has 14 amino acids. CDR3 protein: CASSPGGGRQPQHF. DNA for the CDR3: TGTGCCAGCAGCCCCGGGGGGGGTCGTCAGCCCCAGCATTTT.

The chain joins TRBV12-3 or TRBV12-4 to TRBJ2-3, with TRBD2 matching 7 bases. J was trimmed by 3 bases and V by 4 bases; bases with no gene match: 1. CDR3 length: 13 amino acids. CDR3 coding DNA: TGTGCCAGCAGTTGGACTAGTACAGATACGCAGTATTTT. It yields the protein CASSWTSTDTQYF.

J is TRBJ1-3 and V is TRBV7-9; a weak D match, TRBD1 (5 bases). Trimming pared 8 bases from V and 2 bases from J, leaving 16 bases between. Germline CDR1 is SEHNR and CDR2 is FQNEAQ (reference sequence). This CDR3 contains 15 residues. CDR3: CASSNQGKTGNTIYF. CDR3 in DNA: TGTGCCAGCTCCAATCAGGGAAAGACTGGAAACACCATATATTTT.

This sequence joins TRBV4-2 and TRBJ1-5; TRBD1 agrees at 8 bases. With V trimmed by 0 bases and J by 1 base, 11 bases remained unmatched. The CDR3 spans 19 residues. The germline gives CDR1 LGHNA, CDR2 YNFKEQ. CDR3 DNA: TGTGCCAGCAGCCAAGAACGACAGGGGCTAAGGAGAAGCAATCAGCCCCAGCATTTT. As protein: CASSQERQGLRRSNQPQHF.

The J gene is TRBJ1-2, the V gene TRBV10-1, with D unclear. In germline, CDR1 is WNHNN, CDR2 SYGVQD (reference sequence). This CDR3 contains 15 residues. V lost 7 bases and J 4 bases, leaving 19 bases between the germline ends. CDR3 in amino acids: CASTTRAHLGYGYTF. The CDR3 DNA sequence: TGCGCCAGCACCACGAGGGCCCATTTGGGCTATGGCTACACCTTC.

This chain connects TRBV10-2 to TRBJ2-7; 11 bases are shared with TRBD1. The CDR3 is 15 residues long. V shed 3 bases and J 4 bases; nucleotides not matched to a gene: 5. CDR1 and CDR2 from the germline V gene are WSHSY and SAAADI. As DNA, the CDR3 is TGCGCCAGCAGTGAATCCGGGACAGGGGGGTACGAGCAGTACTTC. Its translation: CASSESGTGGYEQYF.

This clone was seen more than once but under ten times. The V call is TRBV7-9, the J call TRBJ2-7; D not resolved. CDR3 length: 12 amino acids. Germline V lookup: CDR1 SEHNR, CDR2 FQNEAQ (reference sequence). Deletions cut 4 bases from V and 6 bases from J, with 10 bases between. CDR3: CASSSQSGEQYF. Written as DNA, the CDR3 is TGTGCCAGCAGCTCCCAATCGGGCGAGCAGTACTTC.

The V call is TRBV28, the J call TRBJ1-4, with D hard to call. The CDR3 runs to 15 residues. Germline CDR1 and CDR2: MDHEN and SYDVKM. V dropped 6 bases and J dropped 5 bases, with 16 bases sitting between them. The CDR3 DNA reads TGTGCCAGCAGCCACGGAGGGTCCAAAAATGAAAAACTGTTTTTT. Its protein is CASSHGGSKNEKLFF.

The chain carries TRBV25-1 and TRBJ2-7; 9 nucleotides agree with TRBD1. The germline gives CDR1 MGHDK, CDR2 SYGVNS. The CDR3 is 13 residues long. J lost 13 bases, V lost 5 bases, and 12 bases had no gene match. The CDR3 DNA sequence: TGTGCCAGCAGTCTACCATCGGGACAGGGTGTCTACTTC. It translates to CASSLPSGQGVYF.

This clone is a singleton in its sample. The chain combines TRBV4-3 with TRBJ2-2, with 8 bases aligning to TRBD2. CDR1 and CDR2 (germline): LGHNA, YSLEER. V was clipped by 4 bases and J by 6 bases; unmatched bases: 7. The CDR3 runs to 15 residues. This CDR3 reads CASSLAGTRPGELFF. The CDR3 DNA is TGCGCCAGCAGCCTCGCCGGGACTAGGCCCGGGGAGCTGTTTTTT.

The chain carries TRBV6-5 and TRBJ1-2, with 7 bases matching TRBD1. CDR3 length equals 14 residues. The junction had 4 bases not matched to a gene; V was cut back by 6 bases and J by 0 bases. Looked up from germline, CDR1 is MNHEY and CDR2 is SVGAGI. The CDR3: CASSSGTANYGYTF. CDR3 bases: TGTGCCAGCAGCTCCGGGACAGCTAACTATGGCTACACCTTC.

The rearrangement joins TRBV3-1 (or the pseudogene TRBV3-2) to TRBJ1-2, with 8 nucleotides matching TRBD1. V shed 0 bases, J shed 14 bases, and the junction held 11 bases outside the gene matches. From germline, CDR1 is LGHDT and CDR2 YNNKEL (reference sequence). The CDR3 is 14 amino acids. The CDR3 DNA is TGTGCCAGCAGCCAAGAATTAGGGACAGGAACTAGGACCTTC. This translates into CASSQELGTGTRTF.

The rearrangement joins TRBV5-1 to TRBJ2-2, with 9 bases identical to TRBD1. V gave up 4 bases and J gave up 5 bases; unmatched junction bases: 6. CDR1 is SGHRS and CDR2 is YFSETQ in the germline V gene. This CDR3 is 15 amino acids long. The CDR3, as DNA: TGCGCCAGCAGCGTAGGACAGGGGTGGACCGGGGAGCTGTTTTTT. It translates to CASSVGQGWTGELFF.

The chain recombines TRBV28 with TRBJ1-2; D perhaps matches TRBD1 (5 bases). V was shortened by 7 bases and J by 6 bases, with 9 bases between the two germline ends. Looked up from germline, CDR1 is MDHEN and CDR2 is SYDVKM. The CDR3 contains 11 residues. Here the CDR3 reads CASKGINGYTF. CDR3 sequence (DNA): TGTGCCAGCAAGGGGATTAATGGCTACACCTTC.

This rearrangement joins TRBV5-5 to TRBJ2-1, with TRBD2 identical over 8 bases. The CDR3 consists of 19 residues. From germline, CDR1 is SGHKS and CDR2 YYEKEE (reference sequence). With 0 bases clipped from V and 3 bases from J, the junction kept 14 bases outside the gene matches. The CDR3 DNA follows: TGTGCCAGCAGCTTGGAGAGCGGGAGTTTGATTGGGGGCTACAATGAGCAGTTCTTC. Translation gives CASSLESGSLIGGYNEQFF.